Listed below are T cell receptor beta chains from one sample, sequenced in a study of blood T cell repertoires in COVID-19. TCRdb's table, derived via immunoSEQ multiplex PCR, lists solely in-frame clones and lacks some. The sample contains 90,000 to 110,000 clones, 85% to 90% of which appear only once. What was sequenced was peripheral blood. These receptors all stem from a man between 45 and 60 years old with acute or convalescent COVID-19. The CDR3 runs from the conserved cysteine through the conserved F or W. A D gene is named only where the DNA matches it firmly. The size entry is marked missing in some rows and otherwise reads once, few, many or a size class.

TRBJ2-7 TRBD1 TRBV7-9 . CASSGTGAYEQYF TGTGCCAGCAGCGGGACAGGGGCCTACGAGCAGTACTTC
TRBJ2-7 TRBD1 TRBV29-1 . CSVSTWQGAYEQYF TGCAGCGTTTCAACATGGCAGGGGGCCTACGAGCAGTACTTC
TRBJ2-3 . TRBV6-4 . CASSEVGGDTQYF TGTGCCAGCAGTGAAGTAGGGGGAGATACGCAGTATTTT
TRBJ2-3 TRBD2 TRBV7-9 . CASSGRADTQYF TGTGCCAGCAGCGGGAGGGCAGATACGCAGTATTTT
TRBJ2-7 . TRBV7-2 . CASSLRASGINYEQYF TGTGCCAGCAGCTTAAGGGCTTCAGGGATCAACTACGAGCAGTACTTC
TRBJ2-7 TRBD1 TRBV6-5 . CASSFWTGANEQYF TGTGCCAGCAGTTTCTGGACAGGGGCAAACGAGCAGTACTTC
TRBJ2-7 TRBD2 TRBV10-3 once CATTWTSGSSSPYEQYF TGTGCCACTACCTGGACTAGCGGATCCTCTTCACCCTACGAGCAGTACTTC
TRBJ1-2 TRBD1 TRBV2 . CAIQAQGALNYGYTF TGTGCAATCCAGGCGCAGGGGGCCTTGAACTATGGCTACACCTTC
TRBJ1-2 TRBD1 TRBV24-1 . CATSDTGTGNGYTF TGTGCCACCAGTGATACCGGGACAGGAAACGGCTACACCTTC
TRBJ2-3 TRBD2 TRBV19 few CASSGGRAPTDTQYF TGTGCCAGTAGTGGCGGGAGGGCCCCCACAGATACGCAGTATTTT